The rows below give T cell receptor beta chains drawn from one sample of a study of OX40 agonist ivuxolimab in advanced cancers. Profiling relied on immunoSEQ multiplex PCR, and the TCRdb table lists in-frame clones only, not all of them. The table shows fewer than 20,000 clones, with more than 65% occurring only once. Sequencing used CD4+ or CD8+ T cells sorted from blood, obtained in a trial of the OX40 agonist ivuxolimab. These receptors were obtained from an adult with an advanced solid tumor such as melanoma, head and neck, liver or kidney cancer. Each CDR3 is given with its conserved first and last residue. D genes are given only for firm matches. Clone size is given for some rows only: seen once, a few or many times, or a class if the clone is expanded.

j_call	v_call	clone_size	d_call	cdr3_aa	cdr3_nt
TRBJ2-1	TRBV11-2	once	-	CASSLARSEEYYNEQFF	TGTGCCAGCAGCTTAGCCAGAAGCGAAGAATACTACAATGAGCAGTTCTTC
TRBJ2-3	TRBV10-3	-	TRBD2	CAIRGRGLAGTPSTDTQYF	TGTGCCATCAGAGGGAGGGGACTAGCGGGTACTCCTAGCACAGATACGCAGTATTTT
TRBJ1-5	TRBV18	-	-	CASSPLGTNQPQHF	TGTGCCAGCTCACCACTCGGTACAAATCAGCCCCAGCATTTT
TRBJ2-1	TRBV11-2	-	-	CASSLARDYNEQFF	TGTGCCAGCAGCTTAGCGCGGGATTACAATGAGCAGTTCTTC
TRBJ2-6	TRBV28	once	-	CASSPPGASGANVLTF	TGTGCCAGCAGCCCCCCGGGGGCGAGTGGGGCCAACGTCCTGACTTTC
TRBJ1-4	TRBV20-1	-	-	CSARVWGAVYF	TGCAGTGCTAGGGTTTGGGGGGCCGTCTATTTT
TRBJ2-7	TRBV4-2	-	TRBD2	CASSQAGGPVDEQYF	TGTGCCAGCAGCCAAGCGGGAGGGCCGGTGGACGAGCAGTACTTC
TRBJ1-2	TRBV5-1	-	-	CASSLGPGGAANYGYTF	TGCGCCAGCAGCTTGGGGCCTGGGGGGGCCGCTAACTATGGCTACACCTTC
TRBJ2-3	TRBV27	-	TRBD2	CASGPGGADTQYF	TGTGCCAGCGGACCGGGAGGTGCTGATACGCAGTATTTT
TRBJ2-1	TRBV4-2	-	TRBD2	CASSQDVTSGQFF	TGTGCCAGCAGCCAAGATGTAACTAGCGGACAGTTCTTC
TRBJ2-3	TRBV5-1	-	-	CASSPLGPSTDTQYF	TGCGCCAGCAGCCCACTTGGGCCCAGCACAGATACGCAGTATTTT
TRBJ2-7	TRBV10-3	medium-sized	TRBD1	CAISPGTDSYEQYF	TGTGCCATCAGTCCCGGGACAGACTCCTACGAGCAGTACTTC
TRBJ2-1	TRBV23-1	-	TRBD2	CASSHGKLAGVTYNEQFF	TGCGCCAGCAGTCATGGGAAACTAGCGGGAGTAACCTACAATGAGCAGTTCTTC
TRBJ1-4	TRBV5-4	-	TRBD1	CASSRGGFNEKLFF	TGTGCCAGCAGCCGAGGGGGCTTTAATGAAAAACTGTTTTTT
TRBJ1-4	TRBV4-3	-	-	CASSQDRMPVMGLATNEKLFF	TGCGCCAGCAGCCAAGATCGGATGCCGGTGATGGGACTTGCGACTAATGAAAAACTGTTTTTT
TRBJ1-1	TRBV4-3	-	-	CASSQDRESAAFF	TGCGCCAGCAGCCAAGATAGGGAGAGCGCGGCTTTCTTT